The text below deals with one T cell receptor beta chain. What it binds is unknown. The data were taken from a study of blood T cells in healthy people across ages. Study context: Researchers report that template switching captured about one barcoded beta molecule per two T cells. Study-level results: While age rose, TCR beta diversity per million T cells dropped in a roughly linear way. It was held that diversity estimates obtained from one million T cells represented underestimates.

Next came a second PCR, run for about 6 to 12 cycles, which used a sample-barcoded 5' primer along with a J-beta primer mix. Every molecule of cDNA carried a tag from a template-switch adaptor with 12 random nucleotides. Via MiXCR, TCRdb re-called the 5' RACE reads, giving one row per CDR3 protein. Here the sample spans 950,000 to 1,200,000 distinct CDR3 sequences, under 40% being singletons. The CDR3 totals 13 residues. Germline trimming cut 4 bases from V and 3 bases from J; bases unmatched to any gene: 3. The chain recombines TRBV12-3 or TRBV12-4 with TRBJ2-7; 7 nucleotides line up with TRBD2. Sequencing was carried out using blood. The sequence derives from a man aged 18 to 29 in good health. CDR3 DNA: TGTGCCAGCAGTTGGGGCGGGAGCTACGAGCAGTACTTC. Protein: CASSWGGSYEQYF.